This T cell receptor (beta chain) was captured by sequencing in a study of cytomegalovirus exposure and HLA in healthy donors. General study points: It was reported that the classifier diagnosed cytomegalovirus status with high specificity and sensitivity in both the original and validation cohorts. Reports indicate that TCR beta sequences accurately predicted the HLA-A and HLA-B alleles of most subjects.

The PCR made use of 60 Vbeta and 13 Jbeta primers. The method was immunoSEQ multiplex PCR; TCRdb's version includes in-frame clones alone and lacks a portion of them. The sample includes some 110,000 clones, about 62% of them seen just once. In this sample, this clone turned up once. Its matching antigen is unknown. CDR3 length: 16 residues. V lost 5 bases, J lost 0 bases, and 9 bases stayed unmatched. Germline CDR1 and CDR2: SGHNT and YYREEE (reference sequence). Material for sequencing was PBMCs. The sequence was obtained from a woman between 40 and 55 years old in good health and CMV-seropositive. The chain combines TRBV5-4 with TRBJ1-2; 8 bases fit TRBD1. CDR3 residues: CASRLAGTGANYGYTF. The CDR3 DNA is TGTGCCAGCAGGCTTGCCGGGACAGGAGCTAACTATGGCTACACCTTC.